The 10 T cell receptor beta chains below were found in one sample sequenced in a study of early T cells in non-severe SARS-CoV-2 infection. One entry per CDR3 protein results from TCRdb running MiXCR on the 5' RACE reads. The sample consists of around 110,000 distinct CDR3 sequences, roughly 11% of them appearing once. What was sequenced was whole blood. These receptors all come from an adult who was a healthcare worker with PCR-confirmed SARS-CoV-2 infection or an uninfected control (not recorded which).

This clonotype was seen more than once but under ten times. This chain joins TRBV28 and TRBJ1-3, with a tentative D call TRBD1 (5 bases). Trimming cost V 5 bases and J 3 bases, with 8 bases left between them. The CDR3 runs 13 residues. CDR1 MDHEN and CDR2 SYDVKM come from the germline V gene. This chain's CDR3 is CASSVGDGNTIYF. The CDR3 coding sequence is TGTGCCAGCAGTGTGGGGGATGGAAACACCATATATTTT.

The rearrangement uses TRBV9 and TRBJ2-5; a possible D gene is TRBD1 (7 bases). Between the trimmed V and J ends, which lost 4 bases and 2 bases, there was a span of 18 bases. Germline CDR1 and CDR2: SGDLS and YYNGEE. The CDR3 consists of 16 residues. The CDR3 region has the DNA TGTGCCAGCAGCTCTAGGGGGGACAGTCGTCAAGAGACCCAGTACTTC. This codes for CASSSRGDSRQETQYF.

This clonotype was counted at least ten times. The rearrangement joins TRBV7-2 to TRBJ2-4, with 7 bases lining up with TRBD2. V shed 1 base, J shed 6 bases, and the junction held 3 bases outside the gene matches. CDR1 SGHTA and CDR2 FQGNSA come from the germline V gene. CDR3 size: 14 residues. DNA for the CDR3: TGTGCCAGCAGCTTAGGAGGGAGGGGAAACATTCAGTACTTC. It specifies CASSLGGRGNIQYF.

This clonotype was counted only a few times. The chain couples TRBV29-1 to TRBJ2-1; 11 bases fit TRBD2. The germline gives CDR1 SQVTM, CDR2 ANQGSEA. The ends lost 4 bases at V and 10 bases at J; junction bases unmatched: 6. The CDR3 is 13 residues long. The CDR3 sequence: CSVGRSSGREQFF. CDR3 coding DNA: TGCAGCGTTGGGAGGTCTAGCGGGAGGGAGCAGTTCTTC.

This clonotype was counted a few times. The chain couples TRBV4-1 to TRBJ2-7; TRBD2 agrees at 8 bases. The V segment lost 0 bases and the J segment 4 bases; nucleotides outside the gene matches: 2. CDR1 is MGHRA and CDR2 is YSYEKL in the germline V gene. This CDR3 is built from 14 residues. The CDR3, as DNA: TGCGCCAGCAGCCAAGATGGGACTAGGTACGAGCAGTACTTC. Translated: CASSQDGTRYEQYF.

This clonotype was counted only a few times. V gene TRBV29-1 combines with J gene TRBJ2-7; 10 bases line up with TRBD1. The CDR3 covers 13 residues. Germline lookup yields CDR1 SQVTM and CDR2 ANQGSEA. Trimming at V came to 4 bases and at J to 6 bases, leaving 6 bases not matched to a gene. Here the CDR3 reads CSVARQGATEQYF. Written as DNA, the CDR3 is TGCAGCGTTGCGCGACAGGGGGCTACCGAGCAGTACTTC.

Many counts were recorded for this clonotype. This sequence joins TRBV11-2 and TRBJ2-1; unclear D gene. V lost 0 bases to trimming and J lost 6 bases, with 15 bases between them. The CDR3 extends over 16 amino acids. CDR1 and CDR2 from the germline V gene are SGHAT and FQNNGV. The CDR3 sequence is CASSLDQLGTINEQFF. CDR3 DNA sequence: TGTGCCAGCAGCTTAGATCAATTGGGAACGATCAATGAGCAGTTCTTC.

This chain connects TRBV28 to TRBJ1-1, with a weak D call TRBD1 (5 bases). This CDR3 is built from 13 residues. Trimming left V 3 bases short and J 3 bases short, with 8 bases between. Germline V gene lookup returns CDR1 MDHEN and CDR2 SYDVKM. CDR3 protein: CASSLVRDTEAFF. CDR3 coding DNA: TGTGCCAGCAGTTTGGTCAGGGACACTGAAGCTTTCTTT.

CDR3 in DNA: TGCGCCAGCAGCCAAGCCGCGGCGAGTCGGTCACCCCTCCACTTT. It yields the protein CASSQAAASRSPLHF. The chain carries TRBV4-1 and TRBJ1-6; D is uncertain. V lost 1 base and J 10 bases, leaving 14 bases between the germline ends. This CDR3 has 15 residues. Germline CDR1 reads MGHRA; CDR2 reads YSYEKL.

This clonotype came up many times. V usage is TRBV13 and J usage is TRBJ2-1; D uncertain. Germline V gene lookup returns CDR1 PRHDT and CDR2 FYEKMQ (reference sequence). V lost 6 bases and J 1 base, leaving 4 bases between the germline ends. This CDR3 is 12 amino acids long. The CDR3 loop reads CASRDSYNEQFF. The CDR3 bases are TGTGCCAGCAGGGATTCCTACAATGAGCAGTTCTTC.